The 8 T cell receptor beta chains listed next were all sequenced from one sample in a study of T-cell reconstitution after alpha-beta-depleted transplantation in children. Unique molecular identifiers were incorporated into the prepared TCRbeta library. TCRdb called the PCR reads again in MiXCR, with one record for every CDR3 protein. Of approximately 400,000 distinct CDR3 sequences in the sample, approximately 11% were seen once. The material was PBMCs from the stem cell graft donor, obtained from the stem cell graft. The receptors derive from a human donor who donated a stem cell graft to a child with acute myeloid leukemia.

This clonotype was seen a few times. This chain joins TRBV21-1 and TRBJ2-2; the tabulated D call, TRBD1, remains unverified against the DNA. TRBV21-1 is given as a pseudogene. The CDR3 has 18 amino acids. The DNA of the CDR3 is TGTGCCAGCAGCCAACCCCCAAGGACAGGGGGGACCACCGGGGAGCTGTTTTTT. Translating it yields CASSQPPRTGGTTGELFF.

V gene TRBV15 combines with J gene TRBJ2-7; D call uncertain. This CDR3 is 13 amino acids long. CDR1 is LNHNV, CDR2 YYDKDF, per germline (reference sequence). V dropped 5 bases and J dropped 4 bases, with 12 bases sitting between them. DNA of the CDR3: TGTGCCACCAGCGGCGTCTCCGAATACGAGCAGTACTTC. Its protein product is CATSGVSEYEQYF. Using reference TRBV15 and TRBJ2-7 for the parts outside the CDR3, the full variable domain is DAMVIQNPRYQVTQFGKPVTLSCSQTLNHNVMYWYQQKSSQAPKLLFHYYDKDFNNEADTPDNFQSRRPNTSFCFLDIRSPGLGDTAMYLCATSGVSEYEQYFGPGTRLTVT.

The chain joins TRBV7-8 to TRBJ2-5, with D possibly being TRBD1 or TRBD2 (5 bases each). V shed 2 bases and J shed 4 bases, with 11 bases lying between them. Germline V gene lookup returns CDR1 SGHVS and CDR2 FQNEAQ. The CDR3 contains 14 residues. The CDR3 region has the DNA TGTGCCAGCAGCTTATGGGGGAAGGGAGAGACCCAGTACTTC. Protein product: CASSLWGKGETQYF.

The chain links TRBV6-2 or TRBV6-3 to TRBJ1-5, with a tentative D call TRBD1 (6 bases). From germline, CDR1 is MNHEY and CDR2 SVGEGT. Trimming took off 11 bases at V and 0 bases at J, with 17 bases between the two ends. The CDR3 contains 15 residues. The CDR3 loop is CACGQGTYSNQPQHF. CDR3 bases: TGTGCCTGCGGGCAGGGGACTTATAGCAATCAGCCCCAGCATTTT.

This clonotype was counted between two and nine times. The chain has TRBV12-3 or TRBV12-4 and TRBJ2-3; D is possibly TRBD1 (6 bases). Trimming took 8 bases from V and 6 from J, leaving 18 bases between them. The CDR3 consists of 14 residues. The CDR3 protein is CASSRERGTDTQYF. For the CDR3, the DNA is TGTGCCAGCTCTAGGGAGAGGGGGACGGATACGCAGTATTTT.

Of note for this clonotype: A clone one base away is much larger, so this may be a read error. The V and J genes are TRBV5-1 and TRBJ2-3; perhaps TRBD1 as D (5 bases). Germline assignment: CDR1 SGHRS and CDR2 YFSETQ. The CDR3 sequence is 15 residues long. Between the trimmed V and J ends, which lost 5 bases and 3 bases, there was a span of 16 bases. The CDR3 sequence is CASRLSRVGTDTQYF. CDR3 sequence (DNA): TGCGCCAGCAGATTGAGCAGGGTGGGGACAGATACGCAGTATTTT.

The sample holds a few counts of this clonotype. The CDR3 reads CASSLRDGELFF. CDR3 sequence (DNA): TGTGCCAGCAGCTTAAGGGACGGGGAGCTGTTTTTT. This sequence joins TRBV7-2 and TRBJ2-2, with D uncertain. CDR3 length: 12 residues. The germline CDR1 and CDR2 sequences are SGHTA and FQGNSA. The ends were cut back, 2 bases at V and 7 bases at J, with 5 bases in the middle. Full variable domain (remainder filled in from reference TRBV7-2 and TRBJ2-2): GAGVSQSPSNKVTEKGKDVELRCDPISGHTALYWYRQSLGQGLEFLIYFQGNSAPDKSGLPSDRFSAERTGGSVSTLTIQRTQQEDSAVYLCASSLRDGELFFGEGSRLTVL.

CDR3 sequence: CASSYSFSWGRPDHNEQFF. CDR3 sequence (DNA): TGTGCCAGCAGTTACTCGTTTTCCTGGGGCAGGCCAGACCACAATGAGCAGTTCTTC. The chain uses TRBV6-5 and TRBJ2-1; possible D gene TRBD1, 5 bases. V lost 0 bases and J lost 5, with 23 bases in between. The CDR3 loop spans 19 amino acids. CDR1 and CDR2 from the germline V gene are MNHEY and SVGAGI.